These 3 T cell receptor beta chains originate from one sample sequenced in a study of blood T cell repertoires in COVID-19. TCRdb keeps only in-frame clones here, not all; method: immunoSEQ multiplex PCR. The sample includes 220,000 or so clones, 82% of them seen just once. The sample taken for sequencing was peripheral blood. The receptors stem from a woman of 80 years or more with acute or convalescent COVID-19.

A remark on this clone: Different DNA sequences within this sample yield the same CDR3. The V call is TRBV19, the J call TRBJ1-1; weak D call: TRBD1 (6 bases). Looked up from germline, CDR1 is LNHDA and CDR2 is SQIVND (reference sequence). The length of the CDR3 is 14 residues. Trimming left V 4 bases short and J 0 bases short, with 9 bases between. CDR3: CASSTGQLNTEAFF. CDR3 in DNA: TGTGCCAGTAGTACCGGACAGCTGAACACTGAAGCTTTCTTT.

The chain uses TRBV12-5 and TRBJ1-2; D call uncertain. This CDR3 is 14 amino acids long. Germline CDR1 is LGHNT and CDR2 is FRNRAP. V lost 2 bases and J lost 3, with 10 bases in between. Here the CDR3 DNA reads TGTGCTAGTGGTTTGACCCTCCGGGACTATGGCTACACCTTC. Translating gives CASGLTLRDYGYTF.

This chain joins TRBV7-8 and TRBJ2-1; 9 bases align to TRBD2. V lost 6 bases, J lost 6 bases, and 15 bases stayed unmatched. The CDR3 contains 17 residues. Germline assignment: CDR1 SGHVS and CDR2 FQNEAQ. CDR3 loop: CASSQLPLAGEFNEQFF. In DNA form, the CDR3 reads TGTGCCAGCAGTCAACTACCCTTAGCGGGGGAATTCAATGAGCAGTTCTTC.